This TCR beta chain was retrieved from a study of metastatic and nonmetastatic thyroid tumors. TCRdb re-called clones from the PCR reads using MiXCR. The sample has fewer than 40,000 clones, roughly 45% seen once; the top ten hold around 22%. The CDR3 length is 13 residues. Germline V lookup: CDR1 MNHNS, CDR2 SASEGT. The junction had 8 bases not matched to a gene; V was cut back by 6 bases and J by 6 bases. A note on this clone: Its antigen is not identified.

Thyroid surgery was preceded by no treatment in any patient. Whole-study results and caveats: Significantly higher TCR beta diversity was reportedly seen in malignant thyroid tumors than benign nodules, in blood and tumor.

Sequencing input: tumor tissue. The source is a male donor with papillary thyroid cancer or a benign thyroid nodule (not recorded which). Some clones in this sample may be carry-over from other donors' samples. The chain has TRBV6-1 and TRBJ2-7; 7 bases are a match to TRBD1. CDR3: CASRYDRESEQYF. As DNA, the CDR3 is TGTGCCAGCAGATATGACAGGGAATCCGAGCAGTACTTC.